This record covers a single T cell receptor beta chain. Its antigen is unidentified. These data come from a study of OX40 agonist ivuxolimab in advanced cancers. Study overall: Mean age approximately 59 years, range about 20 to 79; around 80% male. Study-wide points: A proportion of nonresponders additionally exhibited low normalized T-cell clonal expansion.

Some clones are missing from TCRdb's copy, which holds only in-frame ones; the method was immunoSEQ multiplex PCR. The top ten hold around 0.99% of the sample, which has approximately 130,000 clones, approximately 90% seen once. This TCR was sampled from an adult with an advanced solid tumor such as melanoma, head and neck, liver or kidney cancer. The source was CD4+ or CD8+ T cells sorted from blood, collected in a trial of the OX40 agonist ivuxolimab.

The CDR3 region is CASSYLGGRITGELFF. The CDR3 nucleotides read TGTGCCAGCAGTTACCTCGGCGGGCGTATCACCGGGGAGCTGTTTTTT. This chain uses TRBV6-5 with TRBJ2-2, with D maybe TRBD2 (5 bases). CDR1 is MNHEY and CDR2 is SVGAGI in the germline V gene. V was clipped by 2 bases and J by 4 bases, with 14 bases between them. This CDR3 comprises 16 residues.